This T cell receptor (beta chain) is drawn from a study of T cells in Graves' hyperthyroidism and ophthalmopathy. Study-level background: It was at initial diagnosis, before any treatment, that peripheral blood was collected.

Hyperthyroidism patients were newly diagnosed, had disease duration under 2 months, and were aged 18 to 65 years. Trimming shortened V by 5 bases and J by 6 bases, and 11 bases separated the two germline ends. The germline V gene has CDR1 MNHEY and CDR2 SMNVEV (reference sequence). CDR3 size: 12 residues. Amplified regions were TCR beta CDR3 sequences from RNA transcripts. The HTBI primer set drove a first-round RT-PCR of the TCR CDR3. TCRdb used MiXCR to reprocess the multiplex PCR reads, holding one entry per CDR3 protein. Altogether approximately 220,000 distinct CDR3 sequences are present, about 17% being singletons, with the ten largest covering about 48%.

Source material: blood. The chain combines TRBV27 with TRBJ2-7; possible D gene TRBD1, 6 bases. The clonotype originates from a man between 35 and 55 years old with Graves' hyperthyroidism. The CDR3 is CASSGGQTEQYF. The CDR3 nucleotides read TGTGCCAGCAGTGGCGGACAGACCGAGCAGTACTTC.